The TCR beta chain described here comes from a study of blood T cell repertoires in COVID-19 (dated by TCRdb to about 2020). General notes on the study: Samples from collaborators originated in the United States, Italy and Spain and spanned both the acute and convalescent phases of COVID-19. The prospective study material was composed of cDNA or gDNA derived from T cells, B-cell-depleted T cells, or PBMCs. The dataset comprised deeply sampled blood TCRbeta repertoires from subjects exposed to, actively infected with, or recovered from COVID-19. A freely available public database, intended as a resource for researchers studying the immune response to SARS-CoV-2, is where the repertoires were released. The samples were drawn from the first 160 participants of the ongoing ImmuneRACE study and from 950 to 1,500 subjects provided by 6 global collaborators. Nearly every sample came with metadata listing a de-identified subject ID, COVID-19 status, age in years and sex. Where HLA class I and class II types were available, the types were taken from metadata supplied by the sample provider, not from assay-based typing.

This clone has just a few counts. There is no known antigen for this receptor. No per-base quality is available; no much larger clone lies one base away. Whole blood was collected in K2EDTA tubes by collaborating institutions according to the institutions' own protocols. For TCRbeta analysis, collaborators shipped samples as frozen whole blood, isolated PBMCs, or DNA extracted from either of those sample types. TCRbeta CDR3 regions were amplified from genomic DNA by means of the immunoSEQ Assay, a bias-controlled multiplex PCR. As for the original processing: The number of nucleated cells in each sample was estimated from the amplification of reference gene primers within the assay. To quantify the absolute abundance of each unique TCRbeta CDR3 rearrangement, sequence reads were collapsed and filtered. For each sample, productive Simpson clonality was calculated by taking the square root of Simpson's diversity index across productive rearrangements. Not all clones reach the TCRdb copy of this immuneACCESS table, which keeps in-frame sequences only. Checked studies attribute under half of the gap to unresolved V genes and leave the rest unexplained. That table supplies the V and J calls and clone size; D and trimming were determined from the DNA. This sample gives fewer than 80,000 clones in total; roughly 85% of them show up just once. The ten largest clones represent 9% to 10% of the sample.

Broad study findings and their caveats: The quantity of clinical and demographic metadata differed by source and by participant and was supplied without curation.

Taken from the germline V gene (reference sequence), the CDR1 and CDR2 loops are MNHEY and SMNVEV. The CDR3 goes from the cysteine to the phenylalanine over 18 residues. The kept DNA is CDR3 alone, 54 bases in frame from the first base. The trim is 5 bases for V and 0 bases for J, with a gap of 22 bases between the germline ends. The V and J segments used are TRBV27 and TRBJ1-1; confidence is insufficient to name the D gene. Material: peripheral blood. The sequence was obtained from a woman at least 80 years old with acute or convalescent COVID-19. CDR3 protein: CASSRLPLGDRMNTEAFF. At the DNA level, the sequence is TGTGCCAGCAGTCGGCTCCCGTTAGGAGATAGAATGAACACTGAAGCTTTCTTT.